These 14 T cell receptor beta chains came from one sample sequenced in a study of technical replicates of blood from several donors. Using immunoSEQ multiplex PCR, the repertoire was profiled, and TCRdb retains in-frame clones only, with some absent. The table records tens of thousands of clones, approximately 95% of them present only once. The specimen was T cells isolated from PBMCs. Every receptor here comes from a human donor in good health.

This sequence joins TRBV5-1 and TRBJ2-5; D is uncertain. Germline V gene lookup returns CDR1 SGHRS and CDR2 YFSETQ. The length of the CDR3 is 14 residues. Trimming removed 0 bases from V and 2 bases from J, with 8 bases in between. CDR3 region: CASSLDSLQETQYF. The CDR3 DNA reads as TGCGCCAGCAGCTTGGACAGCTTACAAGAGACCCAGTACTTC.

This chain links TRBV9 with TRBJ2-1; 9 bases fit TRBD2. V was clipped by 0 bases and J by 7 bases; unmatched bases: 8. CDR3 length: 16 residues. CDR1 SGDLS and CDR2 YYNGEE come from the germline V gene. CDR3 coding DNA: TGTGCCAGCAGCGTAGTAGGCCTAGCGGGACCGAATGAGCAGTTCTTC. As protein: CASSVVGLAGPNEQFF.

The CDR3 sequence is CAIRVGQGGQTEAFF. The CDR3 DNA is TGTGCCATCAGGGTGGGACAGGGGGGCCAGACTGAAGCTTTCTTT. The genes are TRBV10-3 and TRBJ1-1, with 11 bases lining up with TRBD1. Trimming cost V 6 bases and J 5 bases; bases outside gene matches: 8. The CDR3 sequence is 15 residues long. Germline lookup yields CDR1 ENHRY and CDR2 SYGVKD.

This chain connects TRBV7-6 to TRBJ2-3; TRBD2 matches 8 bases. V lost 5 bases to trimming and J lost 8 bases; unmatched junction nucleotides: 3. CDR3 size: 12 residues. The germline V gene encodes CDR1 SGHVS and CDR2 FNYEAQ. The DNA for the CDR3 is TGTGCCAGCAGCCCCCTAGCGGGTACGCAGTATTTT. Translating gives CASSPLAGTQYF.

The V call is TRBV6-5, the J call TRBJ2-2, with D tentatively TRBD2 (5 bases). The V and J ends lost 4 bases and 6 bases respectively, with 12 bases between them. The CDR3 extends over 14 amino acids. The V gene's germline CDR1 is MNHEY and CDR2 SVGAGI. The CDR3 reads CASSSSRSAGELFF. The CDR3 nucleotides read TGTGCCAGCAGTTCTAGCCGGTCGGCCGGGGAGCTGTTTTTT.

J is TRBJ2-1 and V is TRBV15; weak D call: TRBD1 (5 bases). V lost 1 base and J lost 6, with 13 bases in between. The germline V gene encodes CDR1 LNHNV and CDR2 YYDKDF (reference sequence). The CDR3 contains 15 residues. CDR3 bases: TGTGCCACCAGCAGAGGGCAGGGTGGGATCAATGAGCAGTTCTTC. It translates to CATSRGQGGINEQFF. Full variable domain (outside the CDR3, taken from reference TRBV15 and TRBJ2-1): DAMVIQNPRYQVTQFGKPVTLSCSQTLNHNVMYWYQQKSSQAPKLLFHYYDKDFNNEADTPDNFQSRRPNTSFCFLDIRSPGLGDTAMYLCATSRGQGGINEQFFGPGTRLTVL.

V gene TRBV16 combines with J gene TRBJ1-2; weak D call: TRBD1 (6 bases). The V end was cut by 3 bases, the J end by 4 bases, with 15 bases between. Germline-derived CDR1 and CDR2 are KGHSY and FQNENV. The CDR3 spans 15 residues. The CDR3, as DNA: TGTGCCAGCAGCCACTTGTCAACAGGGCCCTATGGCTACACCTTC. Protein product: CASSHLSTGPYGYTF.

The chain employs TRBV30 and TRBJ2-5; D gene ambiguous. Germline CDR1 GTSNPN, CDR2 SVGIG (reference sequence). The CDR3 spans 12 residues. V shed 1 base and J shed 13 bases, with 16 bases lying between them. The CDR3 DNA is TGTGCCTGGAGTGGACTGGATCCGCTGCGGTACTTC. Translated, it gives CAWSGLDPLRYF. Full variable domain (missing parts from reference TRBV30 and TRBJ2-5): SQTIHQWPATLVQPVGSPLSLECTVEGTSNPNLYWYRQAAGRGLQLLFYSVGIGQISSEVPQNLSASRPQDRQFILSSKKLLLSDSGFYLCAWSGLDPLRYFGPGTRLLVL.

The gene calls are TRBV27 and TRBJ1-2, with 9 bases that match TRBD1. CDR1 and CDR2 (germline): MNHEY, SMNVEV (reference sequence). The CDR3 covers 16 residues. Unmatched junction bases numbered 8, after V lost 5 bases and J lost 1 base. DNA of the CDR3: TGTGCCAGCAGTATTTATCCGGGACAGGGTAACTATGGCTACACCTTC. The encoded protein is CASSIYPGQGNYGYTF.

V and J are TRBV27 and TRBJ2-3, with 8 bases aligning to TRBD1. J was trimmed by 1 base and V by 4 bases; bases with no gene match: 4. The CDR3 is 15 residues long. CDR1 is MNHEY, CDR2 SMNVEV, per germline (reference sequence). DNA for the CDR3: TGTGCCAGCAGTTGGACAGGGTGGGGCACAGATACGCAGTATTTT. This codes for CASSWTGWGTDTQYF.

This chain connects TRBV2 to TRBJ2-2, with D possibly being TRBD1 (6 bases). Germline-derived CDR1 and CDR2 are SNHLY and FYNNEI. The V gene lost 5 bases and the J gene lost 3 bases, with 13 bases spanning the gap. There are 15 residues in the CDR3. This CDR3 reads CASSTDNRDTGELFF. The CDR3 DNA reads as TGTGCCAGCAGTACCGATAACAGGGACACCGGGGAGCTGTTTTTT. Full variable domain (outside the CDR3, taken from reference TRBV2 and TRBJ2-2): EPEVTQTPSHQVTQMGQEVILRCVPISNHLYFYWYRQILGQKVEFLVSFYNNEISEKSEIFDDQFSVERPDGSNFTLKIRSTKLEDSAMYFCASSTDNRDTGELFFGEGSRLTVL.

The CDR3 bases are TGCGCCAGCAGCCAAGGGAAAGGACTAGCGGGAGGAAGGTCCGGGGAGCTGTTTTTT. The encoded protein is CASSQGKGLAGGRSGELFF. The chain couples TRBV4-1 to TRBJ2-2; 14 bases fit TRBD2. CDR3 length: 19 amino acids. The V and J ends lost 1 base and 6 bases, in that order; junction bases with no gene match: 10. Germline lookup yields CDR1 MGHRA and CDR2 YSYEKL.

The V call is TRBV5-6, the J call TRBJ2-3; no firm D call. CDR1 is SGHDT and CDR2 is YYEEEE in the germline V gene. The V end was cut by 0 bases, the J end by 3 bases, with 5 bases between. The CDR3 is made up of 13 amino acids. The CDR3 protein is CASSLERTDTQYF. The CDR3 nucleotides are TGTGCCAGCAGCTTGGAACGGACAGATACGCAGTATTTT.

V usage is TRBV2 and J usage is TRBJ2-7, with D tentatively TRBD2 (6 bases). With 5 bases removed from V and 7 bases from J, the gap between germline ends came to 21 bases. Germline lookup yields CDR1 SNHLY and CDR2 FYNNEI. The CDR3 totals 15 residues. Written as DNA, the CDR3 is TGTGCCAGCAGTACTACTAGCAGCTCGCCGGGGGAGCAGTACTTC. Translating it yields CASSTTSSSPGEQYF.